These 9 T cell receptor beta chains were all obtained from the same sample, sequenced in a study of blood T cell repertoires in COVID-19 (dated by TCRdb to the early 2020s). Library preparation employed the immunoSEQ multiplex PCR assay. TCRdb's version of the immuneACCESS table is confined to in-frame rearrangements and falls short of the full clone set. An unresolved V gene accounts for under half of the shortfall where checked; the remainder is of unknown origin. For this sample there are around 12,000 clones; roughly 80% appear just once. The top ten clonotypes cover around 38% of the sample. Input material: peripheral blood. Receptor source: a woman older than 75 with acute or convalescent COVID-19.

The chain uses TRBV10-3 and TRBJ2-1; TRBD2 might be the D (6 bases). The length of the CDR3 is 16 residues. Trimming removed 0 bases from V and 4 bases from J, with 13 bases in between. Germline CDR1 reads ENHRY; CDR2 reads SYGVKD. CDR3 in amino acids: CAISESDGGKYNEQFF. DNA of the CDR3: TGTGCCATCAGTGAGTCGGACGGGGGTAAATACAATGAGCAGTTCTTC.

The CDR3 loop is CSAKQGETQYF. The CDR3 DNA follows: TGCAGTGCTAAACAGGGTGAGACCCAGTACTTC. This chain connects TRBV20-1 to TRBJ2-5, with D possibly being TRBD1 (6 bases). V was pared by 4 bases and J by 5 bases, with 8 bases between. CDR3 size: 11 residues. Germline V gene lookup returns CDR1 DFQATT and CDR2 SNEGSKA (reference sequence).

The V gene is TRBV3-1 (or the pseudogene TRBV3-2), the J gene TRBJ2-2; 8 bases line up with TRBD1. Germline V gives CDR1 LGHDT, CDR2 YNNKEL (reference sequence). V shed 7 bases and J 7 bases; nucleotides not matched to a gene: 5. The CDR3 is 13 residues long. This chain's CDR3 is CASNQGAIGELFF. CDR3 coding DNA: TGTGCCAGCAACCAGGGGGCGATCGGGGAGCTGTTTTTT.

The V gene is TRBV5-4, the J gene TRBJ2-3, with 8 bases matching TRBD2. The CDR3 is made up of 17 amino acids. CDR1 and CDR2 from the germline V gene are SGHNT and YYREEE (reference sequence). V lost 0 bases to trimming and J lost 4 bases; unmatched junction nucleotides: 10. Here the CDR3 reads CASSLASRLASSDTQYF. DNA of the CDR3: TGTGCCAGCAGCTTGGCCTCGAGACTAGCGAGTTCAGATACGCAGTATTTT.

Sample share makes this clone medium-sized (0.01 to 0.1%). The rearrangement joins TRBV7-3 to TRBJ1-1; the D gene is possibly TRBD1 (5 bases). This CDR3 region has 13 residues. The germline gives CDR1 SGHTA, CDR2 FQGTGA. Trimming cost V 5 bases and J 2 bases, with 9 bases left between them. The CDR3 DNA is TGTGCCAGCAGCGTCCAGGGCAACACTGAAGCTTTCTTT. Its protein product is CASSVQGNTEAFF.

This clone appeared a single time. The J gene is TRBJ1-1, the V gene TRBV18; tentatively, D is TRBD1 (5 bases). CDR1 and CDR2 (germline): KGHSH, LQKENI. Trimming took 4 bases from V and 8 from J, leaving 14 bases between them. The CDR3 is made up of 13 amino acids. The CDR3 spells CASSRGDYEEAFF. As DNA, the CDR3 is TGTGCCAGCTCACGGGGGGACTACGAGGAAGCTTTCTTT.

The rearrangement uses TRBV6-4 and TRBJ2-3, with TRBD2 matching 8 bases. V lost 8 bases to trimming and J lost 3 bases; unmatched junction nucleotides: 4. The CDR3 is made up of 13 amino acids. Looked up from germline, CDR1 is MRHNA and CDR2 is SNTAGT. CDR3 in DNA: TGTGCCAGCTTTGGCGGGGGGACAGATACGCAGTATTTT. Protein sequence: CASFGGGTDTQYF.

The chain is built from TRBV9 and TRBJ2-1; 8 bases fit TRBD2. The V segment lost 0 bases and the J segment 8 bases; nucleotides outside the gene matches: 13. In germline, CDR1 is SGDLS, CDR2 YYNGEE. The CDR3 sequence is 17 residues long. CDR3 in amino acids: CASSVENPRRGAHEQFF. The CDR3 DNA reads TGTGCCAGCAGCGTAGAGAATCCGCGGCGGGGGGCCCATGAGCAGTTCTTC.

This clone was detected a few times. V and J are TRBV29-1 and TRBJ2-7; 9 bases align to TRBD1. Germline V lookup: CDR1 SQVTM, CDR2 ANQGSEA. This CDR3 contains 15 residues. The V segment lost 6 bases and the J segment 0 bases; nucleotides outside the gene matches: 9. The CDR3 sequence: CSVAAGTGRSYEQYF. The CDR3 DNA reads TGCAGCGTGGCAGCCGGGACAGGGCGCTCCTACGAGCAGTACTTC.